The 16 T cell receptor beta chains below come from one sample, sequenced in a study of T cell repertoires in cytomegalovirus infection. No cognate antigen is known for these TCRs. TCRdb processed the reads anew with MiXCR; each CDR3 protein has one entry. The sample contains fewer than 650,000 distinct CDR3 sequences, almost 40% of which appear only once. The sample was cultured PBMCs, taken from culture after CMV antigen stimulation. The receptors stem from a human donor in good health (CMV status not recorded). Some clones in this sample may be carry-over from other donors' samples.

The chain combines TRBV7-9 with TRBJ2-7; TRBD1 is a possible D gene (5 bases). V lost 3 bases to trimming and J lost 6 bases, with 12 bases between them. This CDR3 region has 13 residues. CDR1 is SEHNR, CDR2 FQNEAQ, per germline (reference sequence). CDR3: CASSLGLQTEQYF. In DNA, the CDR3 is TGTGCCAGCAGCTTGGGGCTACAGACCGAGCAGTACTTC.

A few counts support this clonotype. The V gene is TRBV6-6, the J gene TRBJ1-1; TRBD1 matches 7 bases. The V and J ends lost 8 bases and 1 base, in that order; junction bases with no gene match: 10. This CDR3 comprises 15 residues. Per the germline V gene, CDR1 is MNHNY and CDR2 is SVGAGI (reference sequence). As DNA, the CDR3 is TGTGCCAGCTCCTCTCGGACAGGACCGAACACTGAAGCTTTCTTT. Its protein is CASSSRTGPNTEAFF.

V and J are TRBV28 and TRBJ1-2, with 7 bases aligning to TRBD1. The CDR3 runs to 14 residues. Germline V gene data show CDR1 as MDHEN and CDR2 as SYDVKM. Unmatched junction bases numbered 8, after V lost 6 bases and J lost 4 bases. This CDR3 is CASRRPRGLYGYTF. CDR3 DNA sequence: TGTGCCAGCAGGAGACCGAGGGGGCTCTATGGCTACACCTTC.

This clonotype has just a few counts. The V gene is TRBV18, the J gene TRBJ2-7; perhaps TRBD2 as D (7 bases). From germline, CDR1 is KGHSH and CDR2 LQKENI. The CDR3 contains 13 residues. Trimming removed 2 bases at V and 6 bases at J, with 11 bases between. The CDR3 here is CASSPERGGEQYF. The CDR3 region has the DNA TGTGCCAGCTCACCAGAGAGGGGGGGCGAGCAGTACTTC. The whole variable domain, filled in from reference TRBV18 and TRBJ2-7, reads NAGVMQNPRHLVRRRGQEARLRCSPMKGHSHVYWYRQLPEEGLKFMVYLQKENIIDESGMPKERFSAEFPKEGPSILRIQQVVRGDSAAYFCASSPERGGEQYFGPGTRLTVT.

This chain joins TRBV2 and TRBJ1-2; D unclear. CDR3 size: 13 residues. Germline V gene sequence: CDR1 SNHLY, CDR2 FYNNEI. The V end was cut by 1 base, the J end by 8 bases, with 11 bases between. CDR3 nucleotides: TGTGCCAGCAGTGAAGAGGGAAAAAGGGGCTACACCTTC. Its protein product is CASSEEGKRGYTF. Based on the CDR3 plus reference TRBV2 and TRBJ1-2, the full variable domain is EPEVTQTPSHQVTQMGQEVILRCVPISNHLYFYWYRQILGQKVEFLVSFYNNEISEKSEIFDDQFSVERPDGSNFTLKIRSTKLEDSAMYFCASSEEGKRGYTFGSGTRLTVV.

A few counts support this clonotype. The J gene is TRBJ1-1, the V gene TRBV6-6; TRBD1 aligns across 8 bases. The CDR3 spans 15 residues. Germline-derived CDR1 and CDR2 are MNHNY and SVGAGI (reference sequence). The ends lost 1 base at V and 1 base at J; junction bases unmatched: 2. CDR3 coding DNA: TGTGCCAGCAGTTACTTTGACAGGGGGAACACTGAAGCTTTCTTT. It encodes CASSYFDRGNTEAFF.

V and J are TRBV11-2 and TRBJ2-7; a possible D gene is TRBD2 (6 bases). CDR3 length: 18 residues. Between the trimmed V and J ends, which lost 3 bases and 2 bases, there was a span of 23 bases. Germline V gene lookup returns CDR1 SGHAT and CDR2 FQNNGV. The CDR3 DNA is TGTGCCAGCAGCTTTACATTGCCACTAGCTCAGAGGACCTACGAGCAGTACTTC. This codes for CASSFTLPLAQRTYEQYF.

This clonotype has more than one count but fewer than ten. CDR3 region: CSVAVLGAPSTDTQYF. The DNA for the CDR3 is TGCAGCGTGGCAGTTTTAGGCGCGCCATCCACAGATACGCAGTATTTT. The rearrangement uses TRBV29-1 and TRBJ2-3; D not resolved. Per the germline V gene, CDR1 is SQVTM and CDR2 is ANQGSEA. The CDR3 length is 16 residues. Trimming removed 6 bases from V and 2 bases from J, with 21 bases in between.

The V call is TRBV7-8, the J call TRBJ2-5, with 11 bases lining up with TRBD1. CDR1 and CDR2 from the germline V gene are SGHVS and FQNEAQ. The CDR3 spans 15 residues. V dropped 3 bases and J dropped 4; count of bases not matched to a gene: 4. CDR3 amino acids: CASSFGTGGIETQYF. The CDR3 nucleotides read TGTGCCAGCAGCTTTGGGACAGGGGGGATAGAGACCCAGTACTTC. Using reference TRBV7-8 and TRBJ2-5 for the parts outside the CDR3, the full variable domain is GAGVSQSPRYKVAKRGQDVALRCDPISGHVSLFWYQQALGQGPEFLTYFQNEAQLDKSGLPSDRFFAERPEGSVSTLKIQRTQQEDSAVYLCASSFGTGGIETQYFGPGTRLLVL.

The V call is TRBV7-8, the J call TRBJ1-1; D is unresolved. The V gene's germline CDR1 is SGHVS and CDR2 FQNEAQ. Trimming took 4 bases from V and 0 from J, leaving 15 bases between them. The length of the CDR3 is 16 residues. In DNA form, the CDR3 reads TGTGCCAGCAGCTCCCGGGGTTCGACGATGAACACTGAAGCTTTCTTT. Protein: CASSSRGSTMNTEAFF.

This chain links TRBV5-1 with TRBJ1-2; tentative D call: TRBD1 (6 bases). Germline CDR1 reads SGHRS; CDR2 reads YFSETQ. The length of the CDR3 is 15 residues. Between the trimmed V and J ends, which lost 2 bases and 4 bases, there was a span of 15 bases. CDR3 DNA: TGCGCCAGCAGCTTTGACCCGGGGGCCAGCTATGGCTACACCTTC. Residues: CASSFDPGASYGYTF.

The chain employs TRBV7-9 and TRBJ2-7; 9 nucleotides align to TRBD2. This CDR3 region has 13 residues. Germline V gives CDR1 SEHNR, CDR2 FQNEAQ (reference sequence). The J segment lost 3 bases and the V segment lost 5 bases, leaving 2 bases of the junction unmatched. CDR3 DNA: TGTGCCAGCAGCGCTAGCGGGGTCTACGAGCAGTACTTC. It specifies CASSASGVYEQYF.

Only a few counts were recorded for this clonotype. The chain couples TRBV12-5 to TRBJ2-7; perhaps TRBD2 as D (6 bases). Trimming left V 5 bases short and J 7 bases short, with 12 bases between. Germline V gives CDR1 LGHNT, CDR2 FRNRAP. There are 12 residues in the CDR3. In nucleotides, the CDR3 is TGTGCTAGTGGTCCCGAGGGAGGTGAGCAGTACTTC. It is translated as CASGPEGGEQYF. The full variable domain, in which reference TRBV12-5 and TRBJ2-7 provide the parts outside the CDR3, is DARVTQTPRHKVTEMGQEVTMRCQPILGHNTVFWYRQTMMQGLELLAYFRNRAPLDDSGMPKDRFSAEMPDATLATLKIQPSEPRDSAVYFCASGPEGGEQYFGPGTRLTVT.

V is TRBV30 and J is TRBJ1-1; no clear D gene. Germline V gives CDR1 GTSNPN, CDR2 SVGIG (reference sequence). V gave up 5 bases and J gave up 4 bases, with 14 bases separating them. The CDR3 contains 13 residues. CDR3 sequence (DNA): TGTGCCTGGGATTACGCCTCCGGCACTGAAGCTTTCTTT. Translated, it gives CAWDYASGTEAFF. The complete variable domain, with remaining parts taken from reference TRBV30 and TRBJ1-1, reads SQTIHQWPATLVQPVGSPLSLECTVEGTSNPNLYWYRQAAGRGLQLLFYSVGIGQISSEVPQNLSASRPQDRQFILSSKKLLLSDSGFYLCAWDYASGTEAFFGQGTRLTVV.

This clonotype came up many times. This chain joins TRBV7-2 and TRBJ2-3, with TRBD2 matching over 8 bases. Germline-derived CDR1 and CDR2 are SGHTA and FQGNSA. CDR3 length: 14 amino acids. The junction had 5 bases not matched to a gene; V was cut back by 4 bases and J by 5 bases. The CDR3 loop is CASSSRGGEDTQYF. DNA for the CDR3: TGTGCCAGCAGCTCTCGGGGGGGGGAAGATACGCAGTATTTT.

This clonotype has just a few counts. The chain couples TRBV6-2 or TRBV6-3 to TRBJ2-7, with D possibly matching TRBD2 (7 bases). Trimming pared 8 bases from V and 6 bases from J, leaving 20 bases between. CDR3 length: 14 amino acids. Germline V gene data show CDR1 as MNHEY and CDR2 as SVGEGT. The CDR3 sequence is CASSGGHPLTEQYF. DNA for the CDR3: TGTGCCAGCTCCGGGGGGCACCCGTTAACCGAGCAGTACTTC.